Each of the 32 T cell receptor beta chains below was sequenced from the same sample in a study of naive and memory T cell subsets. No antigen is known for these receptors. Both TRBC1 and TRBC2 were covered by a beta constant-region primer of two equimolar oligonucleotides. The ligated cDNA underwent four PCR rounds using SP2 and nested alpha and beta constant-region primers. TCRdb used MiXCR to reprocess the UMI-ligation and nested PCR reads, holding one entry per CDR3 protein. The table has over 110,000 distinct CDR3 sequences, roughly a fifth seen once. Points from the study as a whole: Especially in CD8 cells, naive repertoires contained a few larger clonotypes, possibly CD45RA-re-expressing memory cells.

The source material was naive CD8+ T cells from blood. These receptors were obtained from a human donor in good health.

For the CDR3, the DNA is TGCGCCAGCAGCCTCAGTCCGGGACAGGTCTATGGCTACACCTTC. It encodes CASSLSPGQVYGYTF. The V gene is TRBV4-3, the J gene TRBJ1-2; TRBD1 matches 8 bases. The V segment lost 4 bases and the J segment 4 bases; nucleotides outside the gene matches: 8. The germline V gene has CDR1 LGHNA and CDR2 YSLEER. The CDR3 spans 15 residues.

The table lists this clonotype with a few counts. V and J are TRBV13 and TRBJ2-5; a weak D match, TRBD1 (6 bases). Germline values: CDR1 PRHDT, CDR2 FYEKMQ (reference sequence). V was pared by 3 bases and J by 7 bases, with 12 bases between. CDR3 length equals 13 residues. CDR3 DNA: TGTGCCAGCAGCTTGGGTCAGGGGTGGACCCAGTACTTC. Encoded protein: CASSLGQGWTQYF. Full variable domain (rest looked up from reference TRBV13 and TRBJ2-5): AAGVIQSPRHLIKEKRETATLKCYPIPRHDTVYWYQQGPGQDPQFLISFYEKMQSDKGSIPDRFSAQQFSDYHSELNMSSLELGDSALYFCASSLGQGWTQYFGPGTRLLVL.

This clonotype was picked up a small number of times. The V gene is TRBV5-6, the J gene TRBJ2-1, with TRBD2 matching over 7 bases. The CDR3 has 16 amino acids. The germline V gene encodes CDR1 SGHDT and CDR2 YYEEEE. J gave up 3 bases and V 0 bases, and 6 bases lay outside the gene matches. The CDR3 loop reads CASSLGLAELYNEQFF. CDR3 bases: TGTGCCAGCAGCTTGGGCCTAGCGGAACTCTACAATGAGCAGTTCTTC.

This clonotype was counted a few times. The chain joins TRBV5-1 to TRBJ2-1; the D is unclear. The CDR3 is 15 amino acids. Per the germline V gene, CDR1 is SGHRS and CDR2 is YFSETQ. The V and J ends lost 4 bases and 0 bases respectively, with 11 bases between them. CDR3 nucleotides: TGCGCCAGCAGCCATAGAATAGGCTCCTACAATGAGCAGTTCTTC. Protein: CASSHRIGSYNEQFF.

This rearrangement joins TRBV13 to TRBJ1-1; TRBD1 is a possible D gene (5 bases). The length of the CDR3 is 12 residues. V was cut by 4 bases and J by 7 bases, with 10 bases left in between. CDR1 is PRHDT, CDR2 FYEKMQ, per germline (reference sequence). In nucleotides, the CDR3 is TGTGCCAGCAGCTCCTGGACACGTGAAGCTTTCTTT. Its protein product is CASSSWTREAFF. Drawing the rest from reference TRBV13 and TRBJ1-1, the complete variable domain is AAGVIQSPRHLIKEKRETATLKCYPIPRHDTVYWYQQGPGQDPQFLISFYEKMQSDKGSIPDRFSAQQFSDYHSELNMSSLELGDSALYFCASSSWTREAFFGQGTRLTVV.

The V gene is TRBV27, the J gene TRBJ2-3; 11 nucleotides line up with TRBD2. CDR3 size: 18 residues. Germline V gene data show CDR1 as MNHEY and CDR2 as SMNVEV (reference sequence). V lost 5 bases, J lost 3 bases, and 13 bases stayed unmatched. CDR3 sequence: CASSPYPPSGRSTDTQYF. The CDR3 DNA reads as TGTGCCAGCAGTCCCTATCCCCCTAGCGGGAGGAGTACAGATACGCAGTATTTT.

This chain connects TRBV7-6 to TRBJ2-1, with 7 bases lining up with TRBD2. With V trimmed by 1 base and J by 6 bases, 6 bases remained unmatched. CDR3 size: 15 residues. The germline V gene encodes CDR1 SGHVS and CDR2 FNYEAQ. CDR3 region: CASSLGGSQVNEQFF. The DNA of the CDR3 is TGTGCCAGCAGCTTAGGCGGGAGCCAGGTCAATGAGCAGTTCTTC.

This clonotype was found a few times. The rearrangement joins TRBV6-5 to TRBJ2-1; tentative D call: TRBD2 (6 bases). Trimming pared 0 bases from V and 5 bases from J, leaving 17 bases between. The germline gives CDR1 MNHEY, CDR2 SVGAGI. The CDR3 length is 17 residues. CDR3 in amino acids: CASSYSNTGAPDNEQFF. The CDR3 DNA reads TGTGCCAGCAGTTACTCGAATACGGGAGCCCCCGACAATGAGCAGTTCTTC.

The CDR3 DNA follows: TGTGCCAGCCCGGACAGGCTTAATGAAAAACTGTTTTTT. This encodes CASPDRLNEKLFF. The rearrangement links TRBV21-1 to TRBJ1-4; TRBD1 reflects the table's D call only, with no check against the DNA. TRBV21-1 is an annotated pseudogene. CDR3 length: 13 amino acids.

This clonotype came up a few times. This chain's CDR3 is CASSLGLQPQHF. The CDR3, as DNA: TGTGCCAGCAGTTTAGGGCTTCAGCCCCAGCATTTT. This rearrangement joins TRBV12-3 or TRBV12-4 to TRBJ1-5, with D hard to call. This CDR3 comprises 12 residues. The ends were cut back, 1 base at V and 6 bases at J, with 4 bases in the middle.

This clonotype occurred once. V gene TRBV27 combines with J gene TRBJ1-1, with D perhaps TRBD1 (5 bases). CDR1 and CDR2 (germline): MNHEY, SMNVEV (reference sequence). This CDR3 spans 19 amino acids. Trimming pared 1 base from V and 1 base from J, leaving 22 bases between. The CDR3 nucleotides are TGTGCCAGCAGTTTATATCCCAGGGTGCGGGGTGTAGCGAACACTGAAGCTTTCTTT. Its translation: CASSLYPRVRGVANTEAFF.

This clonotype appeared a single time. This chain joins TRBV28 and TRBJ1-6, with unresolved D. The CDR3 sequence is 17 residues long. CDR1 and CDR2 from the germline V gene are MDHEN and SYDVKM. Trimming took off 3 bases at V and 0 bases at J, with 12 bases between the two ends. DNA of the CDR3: TGTGCCAGCAGTTTGACGGACGGGAGCTCCTATAATTCACCCCTCCACTTT. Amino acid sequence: CASSLTDGSSYNSPLHF.

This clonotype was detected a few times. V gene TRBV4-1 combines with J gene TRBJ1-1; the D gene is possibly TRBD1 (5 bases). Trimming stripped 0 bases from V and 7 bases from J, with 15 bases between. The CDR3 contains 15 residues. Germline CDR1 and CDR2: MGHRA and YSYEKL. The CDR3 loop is CASSQEVGARSEAFF. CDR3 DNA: TGCGCCAGCAGCCAAGAAGTCGGGGCACGGAGTGAAGCTTTCTTT.

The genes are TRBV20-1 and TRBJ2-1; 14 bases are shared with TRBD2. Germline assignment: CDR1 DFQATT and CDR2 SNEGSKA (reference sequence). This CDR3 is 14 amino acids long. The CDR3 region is CSSGTSGSYNEQFF. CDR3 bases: TGCAGCTCTGGGACTAGCGGGAGTTACAATGAGCAGTTCTTC.

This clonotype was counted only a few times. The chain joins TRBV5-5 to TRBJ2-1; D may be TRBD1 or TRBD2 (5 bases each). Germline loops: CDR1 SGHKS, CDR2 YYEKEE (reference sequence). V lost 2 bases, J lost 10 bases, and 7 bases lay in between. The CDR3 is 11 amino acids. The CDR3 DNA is TGTGCCAGCAGCTTCGGGGCCGAGCAGTTCTTC. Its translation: CASSFGAEQFF.

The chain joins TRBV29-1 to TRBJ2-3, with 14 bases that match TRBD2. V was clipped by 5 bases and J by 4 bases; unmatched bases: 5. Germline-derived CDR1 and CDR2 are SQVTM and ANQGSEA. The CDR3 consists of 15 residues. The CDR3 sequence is CSVKRTSGRSDTQYF. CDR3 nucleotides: TGCAGCGTTAAAAGGACTAGCGGGAGGTCAGATACGCAGTATTTT.

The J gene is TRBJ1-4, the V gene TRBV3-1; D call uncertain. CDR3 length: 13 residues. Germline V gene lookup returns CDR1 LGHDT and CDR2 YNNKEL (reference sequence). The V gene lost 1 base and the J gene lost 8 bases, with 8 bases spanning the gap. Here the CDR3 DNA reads TGTGCCAGCAGCCAAGTCCTCGAGGAAAAACTGTTTTTT. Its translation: CASSQVLEEKLFF.

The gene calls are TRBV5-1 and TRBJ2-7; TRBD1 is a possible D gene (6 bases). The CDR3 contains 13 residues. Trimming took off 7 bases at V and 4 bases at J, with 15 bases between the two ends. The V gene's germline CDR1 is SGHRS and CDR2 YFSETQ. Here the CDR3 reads CASSQGIGYEQYF. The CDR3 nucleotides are TGCGCCAGCTCGCAGGGGATCGGATACGAGCAGTACTTC.

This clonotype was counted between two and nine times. The CDR3 region is CASSPGLAAGKQYF. For the CDR3, the DNA is TGTGCCAGCAGTCCGGGACTAGCGGCCGGGAAGCAGTACTTC. V usage is TRBV6-5 and J usage is TRBJ2-7; TRBD2 aligns across 11 bases. Unmatched junction bases numbered 8, after V lost 5 bases and J lost 8 bases. The germline CDR1 and CDR2 sequences are MNHEY and SVGAGI. The CDR3 is made up of 14 amino acids.

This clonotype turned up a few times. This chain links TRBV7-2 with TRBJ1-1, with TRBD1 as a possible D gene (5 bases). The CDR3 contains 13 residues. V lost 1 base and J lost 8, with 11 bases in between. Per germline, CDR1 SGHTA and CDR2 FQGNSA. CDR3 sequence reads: CASSLGRATEAFF. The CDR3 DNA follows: TGTGCCAGCAGCTTAGGCAGGGCAACCGAAGCTTTCTTT.

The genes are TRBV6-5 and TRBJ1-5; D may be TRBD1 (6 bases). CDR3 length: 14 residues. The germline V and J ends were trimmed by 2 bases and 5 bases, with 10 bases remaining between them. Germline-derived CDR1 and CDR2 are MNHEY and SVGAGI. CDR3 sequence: CASSYVEGDQPQHF. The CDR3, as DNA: TGTGCCAGCAGTTACGTTGAGGGGGATCAGCCCCAGCATTTT.

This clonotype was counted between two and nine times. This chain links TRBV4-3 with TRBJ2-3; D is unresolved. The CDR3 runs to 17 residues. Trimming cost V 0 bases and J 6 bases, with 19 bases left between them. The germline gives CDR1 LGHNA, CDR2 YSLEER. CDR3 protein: CASSQDPSRSPGDTQYF. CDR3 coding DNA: TGCGCCAGCAGCCAAGATCCATCGCGGAGCCCCGGGGATACGCAGTATTTT.

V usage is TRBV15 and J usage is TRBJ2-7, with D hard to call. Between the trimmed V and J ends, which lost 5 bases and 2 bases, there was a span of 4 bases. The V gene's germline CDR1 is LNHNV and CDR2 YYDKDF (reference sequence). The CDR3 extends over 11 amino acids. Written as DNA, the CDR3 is TGTGCCACCAGCGGCACCTACGAGCAGTACTTC. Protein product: CATSGTYEQYF.

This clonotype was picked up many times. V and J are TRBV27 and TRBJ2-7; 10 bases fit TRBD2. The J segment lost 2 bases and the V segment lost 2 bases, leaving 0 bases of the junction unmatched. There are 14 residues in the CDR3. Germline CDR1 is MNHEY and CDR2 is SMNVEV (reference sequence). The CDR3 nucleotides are TGTGCCAGCAGTTTACTAGCGGGAGCCTACGAGCAGTACTTC. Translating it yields CASSLLAGAYEQYF.

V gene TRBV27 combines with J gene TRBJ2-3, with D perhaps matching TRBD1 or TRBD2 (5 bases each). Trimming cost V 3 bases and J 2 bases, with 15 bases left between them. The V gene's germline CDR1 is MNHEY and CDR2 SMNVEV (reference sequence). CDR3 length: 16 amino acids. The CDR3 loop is CASSFGTPVYTDTQYF. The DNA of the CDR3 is TGTGCCAGCAGTTTCGGGACCCCGGTCTACACAGATACGCAGTATTTT.

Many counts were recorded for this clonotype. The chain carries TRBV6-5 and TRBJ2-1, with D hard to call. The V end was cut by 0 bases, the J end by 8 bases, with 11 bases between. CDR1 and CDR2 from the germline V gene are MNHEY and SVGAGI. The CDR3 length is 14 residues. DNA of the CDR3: TGTGCCAGCAGTTACTCGATCGGTTACTATGAGCAGTTCTTC. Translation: CASSYSIGYYEQFF.

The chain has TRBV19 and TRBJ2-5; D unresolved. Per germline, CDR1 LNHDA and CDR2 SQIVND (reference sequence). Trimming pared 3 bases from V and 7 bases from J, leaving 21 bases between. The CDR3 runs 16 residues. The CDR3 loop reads CASSMASPSVLGTQYF. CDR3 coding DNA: TGTGCCAGTAGTATGGCCTCGCCTTCGGTGTTGGGGACCCAGTACTTC.

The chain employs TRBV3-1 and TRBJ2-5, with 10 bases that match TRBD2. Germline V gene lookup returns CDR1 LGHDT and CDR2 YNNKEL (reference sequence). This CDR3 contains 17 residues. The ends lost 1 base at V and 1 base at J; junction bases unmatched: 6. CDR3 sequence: CASSQASSGRVQETQYF. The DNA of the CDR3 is TGTGCCAGCAGCCAAGCCAGCAGCGGGAGGGTCCAAGAGACCCAGTACTTC.

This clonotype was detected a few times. The CDR3, as DNA: TGTGCCAGCAGCGTAGGTACACTCCATATGAACACTGAAGCTTTCTTT. It encodes CASSVGTLHMNTEAFF. The chain couples TRBV9 to TRBJ1-1, with D hard to call. This CDR3 region has 16 residues. Germline lookup yields CDR1 SGDLS and CDR2 YYNGEE. V lost 0 bases, J lost 0 bases, and 12 bases lay in between.

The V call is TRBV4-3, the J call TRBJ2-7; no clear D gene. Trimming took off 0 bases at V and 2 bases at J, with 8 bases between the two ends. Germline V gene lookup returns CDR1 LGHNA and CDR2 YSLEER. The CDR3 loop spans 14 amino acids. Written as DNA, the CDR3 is TGCGCCAGCAGCCAAGATCCGAGTACCTACGAGCAGTACTTC. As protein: CASSQDPSTYEQYF.

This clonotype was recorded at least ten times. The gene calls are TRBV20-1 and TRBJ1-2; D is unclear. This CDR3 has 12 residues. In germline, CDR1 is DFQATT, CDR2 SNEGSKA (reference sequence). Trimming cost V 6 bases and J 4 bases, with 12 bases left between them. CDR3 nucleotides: TGCAGTGCCCCGTACAGCTTCTATGGCTACACCTTC. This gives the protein CSAPYSFYGYTF.

The CDR3 loop is CASTWTGAYSNQPQHF. CDR3 coding DNA: TGTGCCAGCACCTGGACAGGGGCGTATAGCAATCAGCCCCAGCATTTT. The chain is built from TRBV28 and TRBJ1-5; 9 bases line up with TRBD1. The CDR3 is 16 amino acids. The V gene end was trimmed by 7 bases and the J gene end by 0 bases; junction bases not matched to a gene: 7. Germline CDR1 reads MDHEN; CDR2 reads SYDVKM. Together with reference TRBV28 and TRBJ1-5, the CDR3 gives the full variable domain: DVKVTQSSRYLVKRTGEKVFLECVQDMDHENMFWYRQDPGLGLRLIYFSYDVKMKEKGDIPEGYSVSREKKERFSLILESASTNQTSMYLCASTWTGAYSNQPQHFGDGTRLSIL.